Listed below are T cell receptor beta chains from one sample, sequenced in a study of T-cell memory formation after mild COVID-19. TCRdb recomputed calls from the 5' RACE reads with MiXCR, one row per CDR3 protein. Among under 150,000 distinct CDR3 sequences listed, 20% to 25% were seen once. Sequencing was carried out using PBMCs or a T cell subset sorted from them (not recorded which). The receptors originated from a man aged 18 to 29 who had mild COVID-19 (a few samples of this study predate the infection). Cell type and time point are not known. Each CDR3 is given with its conserved first and last residue. A D gene is named only where the DNA matches it firmly. Expanded clones are given a class, and other clones once, few, many or no size at all.

>TRBV7-9|TRBJ2-5|.|.
CASSLVGTETQYF
TGTGCCAGCAGCTTAGTTGGGACGGAGACCCAGTACTTC
>TRBV5-6|TRBJ2-7|.|.
CASTDGGSYEQYF
TGTGCCAGTACGGACGGTGGATCCTACGAGCAGTACTTC
>TRBV29-1|TRBJ2-7|.|few
CSVLPSGEPYEQYF
TGCAGCGTTCTCCCCAGTGGGGAACCTTACGAGCAGTACTTC
>TRBV11-2|TRBJ2-1|TRBD2|few
CASSLRTSGGSYNEQFF
TGTGCCAGCAGCCTCCGGACTAGCGGGGGGTCCTACAATGAGCAGTTCTTC
>TRBV4-1|TRBJ2-7|TRBD1|.
CASSQGQRTGEQYF
TGCGCCAGCAGCCAGGGACAGAGGACGGGGGAGCAGTACTTC
>TRBV6-2/TRBV6-3|TRBJ2-7|.|few
CASSYSTRAVDTYEQYF
TGTGCCAGCAGTTACTCAACCCGGGCAGTCGATACCTACGAGCAGTACTTC
>TRBV6-6|TRBJ2-3|TRBD1|.
CASSSPGQGGGTQYF
TGTGCCAGCAGTTCCCCGGGACAGGGGGGCGGTACGCAGTATTTT
>TRBV29-1|TRBJ2-1|.|.
CSVDLRTLFYNEQFF
TGCAGCGTTGATCTCAGAACCCTTTTCTACAATGAGCAGTTCTTC
>TRBV7-8|TRBJ2-2|.|.
CASRETRVMNTGELFF
TGTGCCAGCAGAGAAACTCGGGTTATGAACACCGGGGAGCTGTTTTTT
>TRBV7-2|TRBJ2-3|.|few
CASSLRRDTQYF
TGTGCCAGCAGCTTACGTCGGGATACGCAGTATTTT
>TRBV5-1|TRBJ2-7|TRBD1|few
CASRQTGAYEQYF
TGCGCCAGCAGACAGACAGGGGCCTACGAGCAGTACTTC
>TRBV4-3|TRBJ2-1|.|.
CASSQDRGGPQNEQFF
TGCGCCAGCAGCCAAGATCGCGGGGGCCCACAGAATGAGCAGTTCTTC
>TRBV7-9|TRBJ1-5|.|few
CASSLAVGTNQPQHF
TGTGCCAGCAGCTTAGCTGTAGGGACGAACCAGCCCCAGCATTTT
>TRBV27|TRBJ2-5|TRBD2|.
CASSVGPAGAQETQYF
TGTGCCAGCAGCGTCGGCCCTGCGGGAGCTCAAGAGACCCAGTACTTC
>TRBV7-9|TRBJ2-7|.|few
CASSQDLRGLSYEQYF
TGTGCCAGCAGCCAGGACTTGCGGGGCCTCTCCTACGAGCAGTACTTC
>TRBV27|TRBJ1-4|TRBD1|.
CASSWGTGGEKLFF
TGTGCCAGCAGCTGGGGGACAGGGGGTGAAAAACTGTTTTTT
>TRBV28|TRBJ1-2|.|.
CASSFPSPDNFGGYTF
TGTGCCAGCAGTTTCCCTTCCCCGGATAATTTCGGGGGCTACACCTTC
>TRBV2|TRBJ2-1|.|few
CASRADASFYNEQFF
TGTGCCAGCAGAGCGGACGCGTCGTTCTACAATGAGCAGTTCTTC
>TRBV7-9|TRBJ2-6|.|.
CASSSSEGNTLSGANVLTF
TGTGCCAGCAGCTCGTCGGAGGGGAATACACTCTCTGGGGCCAACGTCCTGACTTTC
>TRBV4-1|TRBJ2-7|.|.
CASSDIGRGYEQYF
TGCGCCAGCAGCGACATCGGTAGGGGATACGAGCAGTACTTC
>TRBV14|TRBJ1-1|TRBD1|.
CASSQGGGWTEAFF
TGTGCCAGCAGCCAAGGAGGGGGCTGGACTGAAGCTTTCTTT
>TRBV12-3/TRBV12-4|TRBJ2-2|.|once
CASSFRRGAYVGELFF
TGTGCCAGCAGTTTTAGGAGGGGGGCCTATGTAGGGGAGCTGTTTTTT
>TRBV4-1|TRBJ2-5|TRBD2|few
CASSQPGTSREETQYF
TGCGCCAGCAGCCAACCCGGGACTAGCCGAGAGGAGACCCAGTACTTC
>TRBV6-5|TRBJ1-2|.|.
CASSFLAQGVLHGYTF
TGTGCCAGCAGTTTCCTGGCCCAAGGGGTTCTCCATGGCTACACCTTC
>TRBV7-9|TRBJ2-1|.|.
CASSSPEARSYNEQFF
TGTGCCAGCAGCTCCCCCGAGGCGCGAAGCTACAATGAGCAGTTCTTC
>TRBV4-3|TRBJ1-2|.|few
CASSHPDRNYTF
TGCGCCAGCAGCCACCCCGATAGGAACTACACCTTC
>TRBV7-9|TRBJ1-4|TRBD1|many
CASSPGQGNEKLFF
TGTGCCAGCAGCCCGGGACAGGGCAATGAAAAACTGTTTTTT
>TRBV11-2|TRBJ1-2|.|once
CASSLGGGGYTF
TGTGCCAGCAGCTTAGGAGGGGGTGGCTACACCTTC
>TRBV6-5|TRBJ2-3|.|many
CASSTGQSPDTQYF
TGTGCCAGCAGTACGGGGCAGTCTCCGGATACGCAGTATTTT
>TRBV12-3/TRBV12-4|TRBJ2-1|.|.
CASILDREQFF
TGTGCCAGCATTCTAGACAGGGAGCAGTTCTTC
>TRBV11-2|TRBJ1-1|.|.
CASSAGSNTEAFF
TGTGCCAGCAGCGCAGGTTCGAACACTGAAGCTTTCTTT
>TRBV27|TRBJ2-1|.|few
CASRIRGGAHNEQFF
TGTGCCAGCCGGATCCGGGGCGGGGCGCACAATGAGCAGTTCTTC
>TRBV5-1|TRBJ2-5|TRBD1|.
CASSLVDFGMGQQSETQYF
TGCGCCAGCAGCTTGGTTGACTTTGGGATGGGACAGCAATCGGAGACCCAGTACTTC
>TRBV29-1|TRBJ1-1|.|few
CTCRGRRAEAFF
TGCACCTGTAGGGGTAGGAGAGCTGAAGCTTTCTTT
>TRBV4-3|TRBJ2-1|.|few
CASSQGEGGPGNEQFF
TGCGCCAGCAGCCAAGGGGAGGGGGGCCCTGGCAATGAGCAGTTCTTC
>TRBV12-3/TRBV12-4|TRBJ2-1|.|many
CASGDLGGIYNEQFF
TGTGCCAGCGGGGATTTGGGGGGCATCTACAATGAGCAGTTCTTC
>TRBV28|TRBJ1-2|.|.
CASSLPADFYGYTF
TGTGCCAGCAGTTTACCGGCAGACTTCTATGGCTACACCTTC
>TRBV12-3/TRBV12-4|TRBJ1-5|.|.
CASGWGLLYQPQHF
TGTGCCAGCGGATGGGGTTTGTTGTATCAGCCCCAGCATTTT
>TRBV11-2|TRBJ2-2|.|.
CASRRSAGELFF
TGTGCCAGCAGACGGAGCGCCGGGGAGCTGTTTTTT
>TRBV4-3|TRBJ1-1|.|few
CASSQVINSLNTEAFF
TGCGCCAGCAGCCAAGTGATTAACAGCCTTAACACTGAAGCTTTCTTT
>TRBV20-1|TRBJ2-7|TRBD1|.
CSARDQRDRADHHF
TGCAGTGCTAGAGATCAGCGGGACAGGGCGGACCACCACTTC
>TRBV20-1|TRBJ2-7|.|.
CSALRGTRIGYEQYF
TGCAGTGCGCTCCGAGGTACCAGAATAGGCTACGAGCAGTACTTC
>TRBV4-1|TRBJ2-5|TRBD2|few
CASSLQSGDETQYF
TGCGCCAGCAGCCTTCAAAGCGGGGATGAGACCCAGTACTTC
>TRBV5-5|TRBJ2-2|.|.
CASSLTTNTGELFF
TGTGCCAGCAGCTTGACCACGAACACCGGGGAGCTGTTTTTT
>TRBV12-3/TRBV12-4|TRBJ2-1|.|.
CASSSDLSRQFF
TGTGCCAGCAGCTCGGACTTGTCCCGGCAGTTCTTC
>TRBV27|TRBJ2-7|.|.
CASSLFPSPYEQYF
TGTGCCAGCAGTTTATTCCCTAGTCCCTACGAGCAGTACTTC
>TRBV29-1|TRBJ1-1|.|few
CSVEDPGNTEAFF
TGCAGCGTTGAAGACCCAGGGAACACTGAAGCTTTCTTT
>TRBV4-2|TRBJ1-2|.|.
CASSQAPRNRASYGYTF
TGTGCCAGCAGCCAAGCCCCGCGGAACAGGGCCTCGTATGGCTACACCTTC
>TRBV4-3|TRBJ1-5|.|few
CASSQDWVNWGNQPQHF
TGCGCCAGCAGCCAAGATTGGGTCAATTGGGGCAATCAGCCCCAGCATTTT
>TRBV21-1|TRBJ2-1|.|.
CASVWRGRYEQFF
TGTGCCAGCGTGTGGCGGGGGAGGTATGAGCAGTTCTTC
>TRBV29-1|TRBJ2-2|.|.
CSVQGANTGELFF
TGCAGCGTACAGGGAGCAAACACCGGGGAGCTGTTTTTT
>TRBV2|TRBJ1-1|TRBD1|.
CAIFGDRAGTEAFF
TGTGCCATCTTTGGTGACAGGGCCGGCACTGAAGCTTTCTTT
>TRBV7-8|TRBJ2-2|.|few
CASSSTRNTGELFF
TGTGCCAGCAGCTCTACTAGGAACACCGGGGAGCTGTTTTTT
>TRBV7-9|TRBJ2-7|TRBD2|.
CASSSSISSGEYEQYF
TGTGCCAGCAGCTCTTCTATCTCTAGCGGAGAATACGAGCAGTACTTC